The next 27 T cell receptor beta chains were all read from a single sample in a study of blood T cell repertoires in COVID-19 (dated by TCRdb to the early 2020s). The library was obtained by the immunoSEQ multiplex PCR assay. TCRdb mirrors the immuneACCESS table, restricted to in-frame sequences. Some clones are absent from its copies; in checked studies, under half trace to an unresolved V gene, and the reason for the others is unknown. This sample has a few hundred thousand clones in its table, and 65% to 90% of those were observed once. The ten largest clones add up to approximately 4% of the sample. The sequencing sample was made of PBMCs or T cells enriched from blood (not recorded which). These receptors all come from a woman aged 25 to 39 who had been exposed to COVID-19.

The CDR3 DNA sequence: TGTGCCAGCAGACTAGACAGGAACTATGGCTACACCTTC. This sequence encodes CASRLDRNYGYTF. The chain recombines TRBV6-5 with TRBJ1-2; D is possibly TRBD1 (6 bases). This CDR3 is built from 13 residues. Germline CDR1 reads MNHEY; CDR2 reads SVGAGI. The V end was cut by 6 bases, the J end by 2 bases, with 10 bases between.

This clone appeared once. The rearrangement uses TRBV7-2 and TRBJ1-3; 7 bases are shared with TRBD1. CDR3 length: 19 amino acids. Germline CDR1 and CDR2: SGHTA and FQGNSA. Trimming removed 4 bases from V and 4 bases from J; junction bases left unmatched: 19. The CDR3 here is CASSSPRLKGQRNGNTIYF. CDR3 DNA sequence: TGTGCCAGCAGCTCCCCGCGACTAAAGGGACAGAGAAACGGAAACACCATATATTTT.

V is TRBV19 and J is TRBJ1-2, with 7 bases aligning to TRBD1. The CDR3 is 15 amino acids. Trimming at V came to 0 bases and at J to 3 bases, leaving 4 bases not matched to a gene. Germline-derived CDR1 and CDR2 are LNHDA and SQIVND (reference sequence). CDR3 region: CASSIDGGTDYGYTF. CDR3 nucleotides: TGTGCCAGTAGTATAGATGGTGGGACAGACTATGGCTACACCTTC. The full variable domain, completed using reference TRBV19 and TRBJ1-2, is DGGITQSPKYLFRKEGQNVTLSCEQNLNHDAMYWYRQDPGQGLRLIYYSQIVNDFQKGDIAEGYSVSREKKESFPLTVTSAQKNPTAFYLCASSIDGGTDYGYTFGSGTRLTVV.

The chain employs TRBV24-1 and TRBJ2-5; 7 bases fit TRBD2. The CDR3 has 15 residues. V shed 0 bases and J 1 base; nucleotides not matched to a gene: 1. Germline CDR1 reads KGHDR; CDR2 reads SFDVKD. The CDR3 sequence is CATSDLSSGQETQYF. The DNA of the CDR3 is TGTGCCACCAGTGATTTGTCTAGCGGCCAAGAGACCCAGTACTTC.

The CDR3 bases are TGTGCCAGTAGTATCCGGGACAGAGGATCAGATACGCAGTATTTT. This encodes CASSIRDRGSDTQYF. The chain links TRBV19 to TRBJ2-3, with 7 positions matching TRBD1. CDR1 and CDR2 from the germline V gene are LNHDA and SQIVND (reference sequence). The CDR3 extends over 15 amino acids. The V gene end was trimmed by 3 bases and the J gene end by 4 bases; junction bases not matched to a gene: 7.

The CDR3 sequence is CASSPLASGGASTDTQYF. CDR3 sequence (DNA): TGTGCCAGCTCACCTTTGGCTAGCGGGGGAGCTAGCACAGATACGCAGTATTTT. V and J are TRBV18 and TRBJ2-3; TRBD2 agrees at 10 bases. The germline V gene has CDR1 KGHSH and CDR2 LQKENI. Trimming removed 3 bases from V and 0 bases from J; junction bases left unmatched: 9. The CDR3 spans 18 residues.

The chain carries TRBV19 and TRBJ2-2; D perhaps matches TRBD1 (6 bases). The CDR3 length is 15 residues. Germline CDR1 is LNHDA and CDR2 is SQIVND (reference sequence). Between the trimmed V and J ends, which lost 7 bases and 7 bases, there was a span of 19 bases. This CDR3 is CASTLGTGSSGELFF. The CDR3 bases are TGTGCCAGTACCCTCGGCACAGGGTCGAGCGGGGAGCTGTTTTTT.

The chain has TRBV5-1 and TRBJ2-7, with 11 bases lining up with TRBD1. Germline V gene sequence: CDR1 SGHRS, CDR2 YFSETQ. The CDR3 is 14 residues long. Unmatched junction bases numbered 4, after V lost 3 bases and J lost 5 bases. CDR3 DNA: TGCGCCAGCAGCTGGACAGGGGGCAGGGACGAGCAGTACTTC. It is translated as CASSWTGGRDEQYF.

The J gene is TRBJ1-6, the V gene TRBV19, with a tentative D call TRBD1 (6 bases). Germline V lookup: CDR1 LNHDA, CDR2 SQIVND (reference sequence). The CDR3 has 16 residues. V was trimmed by 1 base and J by 9 bases, leaving 16 bases between them. The CDR3 coding sequence is TGTGCCAGTAGTATAGTTTCAGGGGTTTCTACTTCACCCCTCCACTTT. Protein sequence: CASSIVSGVSTSPLHF.

The chain employs TRBV19 and TRBJ1-3, with 9 nucleotides matching TRBD1. Germline V gene sequence: CDR1 LNHDA, CDR2 SQIVND (reference sequence). CDR3 size: 16 residues. With 4 bases clipped from V and 0 bases from J, the junction kept 4 bases outside the gene matches. CDR3 region: CASSTTGGSSGNTIYF. The CDR3 region has the DNA TGTGCCAGTAGTACGACAGGGGGAAGCTCTGGAAACACCATATATTTT. Together with reference TRBV19 and TRBJ1-3, the CDR3 gives the full variable domain: DGGITQSPKYLFRKEGQNVTLSCEQNLNHDAMYWYRQDPGQGLRLIYYSQIVNDFQKGDIAEGYSVSREKKESFPLTVTSAQKNPTAFYLCASSTTGGSSGNTIYFGEGSWLTVV.

The chain joins TRBV21-1 to TRBJ1-6. TRBV21-1 is a documented pseudogene. This CDR3 contains 21 residues. This CDR3 reads CATTEGGLRPSGPVLNSPLHF. CDR3 DNA sequence: TGTGCCACTACGGAGGGGGGGCTAAGACCTAGCGGCCCAGTTTTGAATTCACCCCTCCACTTT.

The chain employs TRBV3-1 (or the pseudogene TRBV3-2) and TRBJ1-2; no clear D gene. Trimming shortened V by 0 bases and J by 5 bases, and 10 bases separated the two germline ends. CDR1 is LGHDT, CDR2 YNNKEL, per germline (reference sequence). This CDR3 is 14 amino acids long. The CDR3 nucleotides are TGTGCCAGCAGCCAAGAGACGACTCCATATGGCTACACCTTC. As protein: CASSQETTPYGYTF.

This clone is a singleton in its sample. The chain's CDR3 is CATSSRGVEAFF. The DNA of the CDR3 is TGTGCCACCAGTAGCAGGGGCGTTGAAGCTTTCTTT. The rearrangement uses TRBV24-1 and TRBJ1-1, with a possible D match to TRBD1 (6 bases). CDR1 KGHDR and CDR2 SFDVKD come from the germline V gene. The germline V and J ends were trimmed by 6 bases and 7 bases, with 11 bases remaining between them. The CDR3 length is 12 residues.

CDR3 coding DNA: TGTGCCAGTAGGCGCCGGGGGGGCTCAGAATCCTATGGCTACACCTTC. Encoded protein: CASRRRGGSESYGYTF. This rearrangement joins TRBV19 to TRBJ1-2; a weak D match, TRBD1 (6 bases). The ends were cut back, 6 bases at V and 4 bases at J, with 21 bases in the middle. Germline V gives CDR1 LNHDA, CDR2 SQIVND (reference sequence). This CDR3 contains 16 residues.

The V gene is TRBV7-6, the J gene TRBJ1-2, with D possibly matching TRBD1 (6 bases). Per germline, CDR1 SGHVS and CDR2 FNYEAQ. The ends were cut back, 5 bases at V and 8 bases at J, with 24 bases in the middle. The CDR3 is made up of 16 amino acids. Here the CDR3 reads CASSLGAPWGLRGYTF. CDR3 coding DNA: TGTGCCAGCAGCCTAGGGGCCCCCTGGGGGCTACGGGGCTACACCTTC.

This chain uses TRBV28 with TRBJ2-3; 9 nucleotides agree with TRBD1. The germline V gene has CDR1 MDHEN and CDR2 SYDVKM. V lost 5 bases to trimming and J lost 1 base; unmatched junction nucleotides: 7. The CDR3 length is 16 residues. DNA of the CDR3: TGTGCCAGCAGTCAAACAGGGGGCGTGGGCACAGATACGCAGTATTTT. Residues: CASSQTGGVGTDTQYF.

The chain recombines TRBV3-1 (or the pseudogene TRBV3-2) with TRBJ2-3; D gene ambiguous. The ends were cut back, 3 bases at V and 4 bases at J, with 11 bases in the middle. Germline V gene sequence: CDR1 LGHDT, CDR2 YNNKEL (reference sequence). CDR3 size: 14 residues. CDR3 sequence reads: CASSHPNGPDTQYF. CDR3 nucleotides: TGTGCCAGCAGCCACCCAAACGGTCCAGATACGCAGTATTTT.

The rearrangement uses TRBV5-4 and TRBJ1-4, with D perhaps TRBD1 (5 bases). The V gene lost 1 base and the J gene lost 5 bases, with 9 bases spanning the gap. There are 14 residues in the CDR3. Germline-derived CDR1 and CDR2 are SGHNT and YYREEE (reference sequence). The CDR3 DNA sequence: TGTGCCAGCAGCTTGCAGGGTAACAATGAAAAACTGTTTTTT. It is translated as CASSLQGNNEKLFF.

The genes are TRBV3-1 (or the pseudogene TRBV3-2) and TRBJ2-3; 13 bases fit TRBD2. The CDR3 runs to 17 residues. J gave up 5 bases and V 2 bases, and 7 bases lay outside the gene matches. Germline V gene lookup returns CDR1 LGHDT and CDR2 YNNKEL (reference sequence). The CDR3 loop reads CASSQRLTSGGGDTQYF. In DNA, the CDR3 is TGTGCCAGCAGCCAAAGACTTACTAGCGGGGGGGGAGATACGCAGTATTTT.

The rearrangement links TRBV24-1 to TRBJ2-2; TRBD1 matches 10 bases. The V gene's germline CDR1 is KGHDR and CDR2 SFDVKD. The J segment lost 5 bases and the V segment lost 4 bases, leaving 6 bases of the junction unmatched. This CDR3 comprises 16 residues. The CDR3 sequence is CATSDSGTGVTGELFF. CDR3 DNA sequence: TGTGCCACCAGTGACTCCGGGACAGGGGTAACCGGGGAGCTGTTTTTT.

This clone was picked up a small number of times. V usage is TRBV19 and J usage is TRBJ1-5; 7 bases match TRBD1. Unmatched junction bases numbered 5, after V lost 3 bases and J lost 0 bases. This CDR3 is 16 amino acids long. Germline V gene sequence: CDR1 LNHDA, CDR2 SQIVND (reference sequence). The CDR3 is CASSMDRSHSNQPQHF. In DNA, the CDR3 is TGTGCCAGTAGTATGGACAGGAGCCATAGCAATCAGCCCCAGCATTTT.

This clone was seen only once. The chain is built from TRBV6-2 or TRBV6-3 and TRBJ2-2, with D possibly matching TRBD2 (5 bases). Germline V CDR1 and CDR2: MNHEY, SVGEGT. The CDR3 sequence is 17 residues long. V was clipped by 0 bases and J by 1 base, with 12 bases between them. The chain's CDR3 is CASSYSSGLVNTGELFF. In DNA form, the CDR3 reads TGTGCCAGCAGTTACTCGAGCGGTCTGGTGAACACCGGGGAGCTGTTTTTT.

The chain recombines TRBV5-1 with TRBJ2-3; D gene ambiguous. Germline V CDR1 and CDR2: SGHRS, YFSETQ. The CDR3 loop spans 13 amino acids. V lost 2 bases to trimming and J lost 2 bases, with 6 bases between them. CDR3 sequence: CASSFPNTDTQYF. CDR3 bases: TGCGCCAGCAGCTTCCCCAACACAGATACGCAGTATTTT. Supplemented by reference TRBV5-1 and TRBJ2-3, the full variable domain reads KAGVTQTPRYLIKTRGQQVTLSCSPISGHRSVSWYQQTPGQGLQFLFEYFSETQRNKGNFPGRFSGRQFSNSRSEMNVSTLELGDSALYLCASSFPNTDTQYFGPGTRLTVL.

This sequence joins TRBV18 and TRBJ1-2; 8 bases agree with TRBD1. In germline, CDR1 is KGHSH, CDR2 LQKENI. The CDR3 sequence is 15 residues long. J gave up 4 bases and V 3 bases, and 7 bases lay outside the gene matches. The CDR3 sequence: CASSPDRVKAYGYTF. The CDR3 DNA is TGTGCCAGCTCACCGGACAGGGTTAAAGCCTATGGCTACACCTTC.

This chain links TRBV30 with TRBJ1-6; a weak D match, TRBD1 (6 bases). The CDR3 runs to 13 residues. Trimming pared 5 bases from V and 4 bases from J, leaving 9 bases between. Per the germline V gene, CDR1 is GTSNPN and CDR2 is SVGIG (reference sequence). The CDR3 region has the DNA TGTGCCTGGGGGACATTTTATAATTCACCCCTCCACTTT. Amino acid sequence: CAWGTFYNSPLHF. Filled out from reference TRBV30 and TRBJ1-6, the complete variable domain reads SQTIHQWPATLVQPVGSPLSLECTVEGTSNPNLYWYRQAAGRGLQLLFYSVGIGQISSEVPQNLSASRPQDRQFILSSKKLLLSDSGFYLCAWGTFYNSPLHFGNGTRLTVT.

This chain links TRBV29-1 with TRBJ2-1, with a weak D call TRBD2 (6 bases). Trimming left V 6 bases short and J 4 bases short, with 16 bases between. The CDR3 has 14 residues. Germline V gene sequence: CDR1 SQVTM, CDR2 ANQGSEA. Here the CDR3 reads CSVGGGPSYNEQFF. CDR3 DNA: TGCAGCGTCGGGGGTGGTCCAAGTTACAATGAGCAGTTCTTC.

The chain links TRBV19 to TRBJ1-2; 8 bases are a match to TRBD1. Germline CDR1 and CDR2: LNHDA and SQIVND (reference sequence). The CDR3 covers 13 residues. V shed 8 bases, J shed 2 bases, and the junction held 4 bases outside the gene matches. CDR3 in amino acids: CASSRTGNYGYTF. The CDR3 coding sequence is TGTGCCAGTTCCCGGACAGGGAACTATGGCTACACCTTC.